What follows are 7 T cell receptor beta chains derived from one specimen sequenced in a study of T cells in localized non-small cell lung cancer. Sequencing used immunoSEQ multiplex PCR; TCRdb keeps in-frame clones, though not all of them. The sample lists about 60,000 clones, roughly 90% occurring once. The input for sequencing was peripheral blood, taken before any cancer treatment. Every receptor here comes from a woman between 40 and 69 years old with stage I lung adenocarcinoma.

In its sample, this clone was seen a few times. This chain uses TRBV19 with TRBJ1-5; D not certain. Per the germline V gene, CDR1 is LNHDA and CDR2 is SQIVND (reference sequence). The germline V and J ends were trimmed by 1 base and 1 base, with 11 bases remaining between them. The CDR3 spans 16 residues. CDR3 in amino acids: CASSIAARISNQPQHF. Here the CDR3 DNA reads TGTGCCAGTAGTATAGCGGCGCGGATCAGCAATCAGCCCCAGCATTTT.

The chain combines TRBV19 with TRBJ1-2; D unclear. The V end was cut by 1 base, the J end by 3 bases, with 9 bases between. This CDR3 is built from 14 residues. Germline values: CDR1 LNHDA, CDR2 SQIVND (reference sequence). The CDR3 DNA sequence: TGTGCCAGTAGTATAGGTCCCCAGGACTATGGCTACACCTTC. Translating it yields CASSIGPQDYGYTF.

In DNA, the CDR3 is TGCGCCAGCAGAGCGGGGGTTAACTCCTACGAGCAGTACTTC. This gives the protein CASRAGVNSYEQYF. This chain uses TRBV10-1 with TRBJ2-7; 8 nucleotides agree with TRBD2. Trimming took 6 bases from V and 0 from J; bases not matched to a gene: 4. Germline V gives CDR1 WNHNN, CDR2 SYGVQD (reference sequence). There are 14 residues in the CDR3.

The chain uses TRBV28 and TRBJ1-5; TRBD1 is a possible D gene (5 bases). This CDR3 has 15 residues. Trimming cost V 5 bases and J 4 bases, with 15 bases left between them. The germline V gene has CDR1 MDHEN and CDR2 SYDVKM. The CDR3 DNA is TGTGCCAGCAGTCCACCGGGACTGACTAATCAGCCCCAGCATTTT. Its protein is CASSPPGLTNQPQHF.

The chain links TRBV6-5 to TRBJ1-5; D is ambiguous. Looked up from germline, CDR1 is MNHEY and CDR2 is SVGAGI. This CDR3 is 13 amino acids long. Trimming removed 4 bases at V and 8 bases at J, with 12 bases between. CDR3 DNA sequence: TGTGCCAGCAGTTTCATCCTCCGGGAGCCCCAGCATTTT. It yields the protein CASSFILREPQHF.

The V and J genes are TRBV5-1 and TRBJ2-7; TRBD2 agrees at 12 bases. The V gene's germline CDR1 is SGHRS and CDR2 YFSETQ. The length of the CDR3 is 16 residues. Unmatched junction bases numbered 6, after V lost 5 bases and J lost 0 bases. This chain's CDR3 is CASSWTSGDYSYEQYF. DNA of the CDR3: TGCGCCAGCAGTTGGACTAGCGGGGATTACTCCTACGAGCAGTACTTC. The variable domain in full, completed from reference TRBV5-1 and TRBJ2-7, reads KAGVTQTPRYLIKTRGQQVTLSCSPISGHRSVSWYQQTPGQGLQFLFEYFSETQRNKGNFPGRFSGRQFSNSRSEMNVSTLELGDSALYLCASSWTSGDYSYEQYFGPGTRLTVT.

The gene calls are TRBV27 and TRBJ1-2, with D uncertain. Germline CDR1 reads MNHEY; CDR2 reads SMNVEV (reference sequence). The ends were cut back, 2 bases at V and 5 bases at J, with 9 bases in the middle. The CDR3 spans 13 residues. CDR3 in amino acids: CASSLMHSYGYTF. CDR3 coding DNA: TGTGCCAGCAGTTTAATGCATTCTTATGGCTACACCTTC.